This T cell receptor beta chain was profiled in a study of tumor and adjacent non-tumor tissue in lung cancer. At the level of the study: About 4.17 million productive TCRbeta reads were obtained per sample on average.

Worth noting for this clonotype: Its antigen is currently unknown. A junction boundary mismatches the germline segment, possibly from a read error.

No cell sorting was done before RNA was extracted from the tissue. This non-tumor lung sample came from over 3 cm beyond the tumor edge. This CDR3 is 16 amino acids long. Study-wide points: Higher tumor TCR diversity was associated with shorter survival. Tumor repertoires had a smaller top 100 clone share than normal lung.

TCRbeta libraries were built with three rounds of nested PCR, modified from ARM-PCR. TCRdb re-analysed the multiplex PCR reads in MiXCR, keeping a single row per CDR3 protein. The top ten hold over 20% of the sample, which has 40,000 to 55,000 distinct CDR3 sequences, about 70% seen once. V is TRBV12-3 or TRBV12-4 and J is TRBJ2-6, with D maybe TRBD1 (6 bases). The sequenced sample was distant non-tumor lung tissue. This receptor was identified in an older woman with non-small cell lung cancer. CDR3 sequence: CASAGDICSGANVLTF. The CDR3 DNA reads as TGTGCCAGCGCAGGGGACATATGCTCTGGAGCCAACGTCCTGACTTTC.